Listed here are 10 T cell receptor beta chains from one sample, sequenced in a study of control samples from healthy donors and cancer patients. Assay: immunoSEQ multiplex PCR; the TCRdb copy retains only in-frame clones and omits some. The sample yields about 95,000 clones, around 90% seen once. Specimen: blood. The receptors stem from a woman in her 70s in good health.

The V and J genes are TRBV5-4 and TRBJ1-6; 7 positions agree with TRBD1. The CDR3 totals 16 residues. The germline CDR1 and CDR2 sequences are SGHNT and YYREEE (reference sequence). The V and J ends lost 5 bases and 5 bases, in that order; junction bases with no gene match: 10. This CDR3 is CASRLTGSLNNSPLHF. The DNA of the CDR3 is TGTGCCAGCAGACTGACAGGGTCCCTCAATAATTCACCCCTCCACTTT.

The genes are TRBV12-3 or TRBV12-4 and TRBJ2-5, with D perhaps TRBD2 (5 bases). Deletions cut 8 bases from V and 4 bases from J, with 8 bases between. There are 11 residues in the CDR3. CDR3 in amino acids: CASRGRETQYF. CDR3 bases: TGTGCCAGCCGGGGTCGAGAGACCCAGTACTTC.

On this clone itself: Its ends do not fully match the called genes, so a read error is possible. V is TRBV7-7 and J is TRBJ2-5; possibly TRBD1 or TRBD2 for D (5 bases each). CDR1 is SSHAT, CDR2 FNYEAQ, per germline (reference sequence). The CDR3 sequence is 14 residues long. The CDR3 sequence is CASSSARGRETQYF. For the CDR3, the DNA is TGTGCTAGCAGCTCAGCGAGGGGACGAGAGACCCAGTACTTC. Combining the CDR3 with reference TRBV7-7 and TRBJ2-5 gives the whole variable domain GAGVSQSPRYKVTKRGQDVTLRCDPISSHATLYWYQQALGQGPEFLTYFNYEAQPDKSGLPSDRFSAERPEGSISTLTIQRTEQRDSAMYRCASSSARGRETQYFGPGTRLLVL.

The V gene is TRBV19, the J gene TRBJ2-2; 7 bases map to TRBD1. Per germline, CDR1 LNHDA and CDR2 SQIVND (reference sequence). The junction had 4 bases not matched to a gene; V was cut back by 8 bases and J by 1 base. The CDR3 has 14 amino acids. CDR3 sequence (DNA): TGTGCCAGTGCCCGGGACAGGAACACCGGGGAGCTGTTTTTT. It codes for CASARDRNTGELFF.

The V gene is TRBV7-2, the J gene TRBJ2-7; D is undetermined. Germline assignment: CDR1 SGHTA and CDR2 FQGNSA. Between the trimmed V and J ends, which lost 1 base and 2 bases, there was a span of 12 bases. The CDR3 is 15 residues long. Here the CDR3 reads CASSLGRPTAYEQYF. For the CDR3, the DNA is TGTGCCAGCAGCTTAGGGCGCCCTACAGCCTACGAGCAGTACTTC.

In DNA form, the CDR3 reads TGTGCCAGCAGCTTACAATCCGGCTACGAGCAGTACTTC. This sequence encodes CASSLQSGYEQYF. The rearrangement uses TRBV7-9 and TRBJ2-7, with D unclear. The CDR3 totals 13 residues. V lost 2 bases and J 3 bases, leaving 8 bases between the germline ends. CDR1 and CDR2 from the germline V gene are SEHNR and FQNEAQ (reference sequence). The whole variable domain, filled in from reference TRBV7-9 and TRBJ2-7, reads DTGVSQNPRHKITKRGQNVTFRCDPISEHNRLYWYRQTLGQGPEFLTYFQNEAQLEKSRLLSDRFSAERPKGSFSTLEIQRTEQGDSAMYLCASSLQSGYEQYFGPGTRLTVT.

This chain uses TRBV11-3 with TRBJ1-1; D is possibly TRBD1 (5 bases). The CDR3 sequence is 14 residues long. Deletions cut 4 bases from V and 1 base from J, with 10 bases between. The germline V gene has CDR1 SGHNT and CDR2 YENEEA. Here the CDR3 reads CASSSGGSNTEAFF. CDR3 nucleotide sequence: TGTGCCAGCAGCTCCGGGGGGTCGAACACTGAAGCTTTCTTT. The full variable domain, completed using reference TRBV11-3 and TRBJ1-1, is EAGVVQSPRYKIIEKKQPVAFWCNPISGHNTLYWYLQNLGQGPELLIRYENEEAVDDSQLPKDRFSAERLKGVDSTLKIQPAELGDSAVYLCASSSGGSNTEAFFGQGTRLTVV.

This clone was detected a few times. V and J are TRBV20-1 and TRBJ1-1; D uncertain. Germline CDR1 DFQATT, CDR2 SNEGSKA (reference sequence). The CDR3 loop spans 10 amino acids. V was clipped by 3 bases and J by 7 bases, with 6 bases between them. The CDR3 region is CSASAFEAFF. DNA for the CDR3: TGCAGTGCTAGTGCGTTTGAAGCTTTCTTT.

The genes are TRBV6-6 and TRBJ2-1, with 7 bases matching TRBD2. CDR3 length: 13 residues. The ends lost 5 bases at V and 7 bases at J; junction bases unmatched: 5. Germline CDR1 MNHNY, CDR2 SVGAGI (reference sequence). The CDR3 sequence is CASSAGTMNEQFF. The DNA of the CDR3 is TGTGCCAGCAGTGCCGGGACTATGAATGAGCAGTTCTTC.

The chain is built from TRBV10-2 and TRBJ2-1; 7 bases match TRBD2. Germline CDR1 WSHSY, CDR2 SAAADI. The CDR3 runs 15 residues. J was trimmed by 0 bases and V by 2 bases; bases with no gene match: 1. The CDR3 sequence is CASSERTSSYNEQFF. In nucleotides, the CDR3 is TGCGCCAGCAGTGAGAGGACTAGCTCCTACAATGAGCAGTTCTTC.